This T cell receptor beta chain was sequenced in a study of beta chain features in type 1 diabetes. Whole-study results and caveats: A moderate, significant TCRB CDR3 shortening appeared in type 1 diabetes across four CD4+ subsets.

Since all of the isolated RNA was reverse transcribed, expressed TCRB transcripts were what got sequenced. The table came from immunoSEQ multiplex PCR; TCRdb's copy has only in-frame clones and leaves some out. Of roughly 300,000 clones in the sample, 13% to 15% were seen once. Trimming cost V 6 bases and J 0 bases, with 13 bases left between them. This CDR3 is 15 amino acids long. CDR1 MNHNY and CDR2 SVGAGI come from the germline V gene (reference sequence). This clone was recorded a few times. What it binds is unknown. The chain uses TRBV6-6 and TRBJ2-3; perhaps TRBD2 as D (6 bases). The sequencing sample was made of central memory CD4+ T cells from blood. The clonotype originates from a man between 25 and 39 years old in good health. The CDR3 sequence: CASSPGGPSTDTQYF. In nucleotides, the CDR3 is TGTGCCAGCAGCCCCGGGGGACCTAGCACAGATACGCAGTATTTT.